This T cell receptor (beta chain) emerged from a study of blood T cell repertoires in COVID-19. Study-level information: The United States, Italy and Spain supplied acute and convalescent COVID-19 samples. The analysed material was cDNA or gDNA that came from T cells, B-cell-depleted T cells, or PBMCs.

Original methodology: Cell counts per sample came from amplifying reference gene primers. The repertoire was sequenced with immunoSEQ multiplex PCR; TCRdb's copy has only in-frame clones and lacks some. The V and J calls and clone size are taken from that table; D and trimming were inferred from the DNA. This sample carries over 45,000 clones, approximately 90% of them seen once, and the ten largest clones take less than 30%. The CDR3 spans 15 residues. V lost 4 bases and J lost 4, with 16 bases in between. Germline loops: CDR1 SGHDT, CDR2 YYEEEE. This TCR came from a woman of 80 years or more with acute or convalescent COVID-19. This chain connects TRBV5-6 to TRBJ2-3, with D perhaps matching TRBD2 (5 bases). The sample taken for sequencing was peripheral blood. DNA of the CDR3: TGTGCCAGCAGCCTGGACCCTCGAGGGCCAGATACGCAGTATTTT. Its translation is CASSLDPRGPDTQYF.